The entry below gives a single TCR beta chain sequence along with its context. This record belongs to a study of blood T cell repertoires in COVID-19. Study as a whole: The study drew acute and convalescent COVID-19 samples from the United States, Italy and Spain. Sample material is recorded as cDNA or gDNA derived from T cells, B-cell-depleted T cells, or PBMCs.

Germline lookup yields CDR1 SGHRS and CDR2 YFSETQ. The CDR3 totals 16 residues. The V gene lost 0 bases and the J gene lost 7 bases, with 14 bases spanning the gap. Study processing details: By means of reference gene primer amplification, nucleated cell counts were estimated. Profiling relied on immunoSEQ multiplex PCR, and the TCRdb table lists in-frame clones only, not all of them. That table furnishes V, J and clone size, whereas the DNA furnished D and trimming. The table shows about 120,000 clones, with around 78% occurring only once. Material for sequencing was peripheral blood. The sequence was collected from a man aged 30 to 45 with acute or convalescent COVID-19. This chain connects TRBV5-1 to TRBJ1-6; D possibly corresponds to TRBD1 (5 bases). The CDR3 loop is CASSLGFQGANSPLHF. CDR3 DNA sequence: TGCGCCAGCAGCTTGGGTTTCCAGGGTGCGAATTCACCCCTCCACTTT.